This TCR beta chain was found in a study of CD8 T cells in Susac syndrome. For the study at large: Patients with Susac syndrome were therapy-naive, treated with corticosteroids, or treated with intravenous immunoglobulin alone when blood was collected.

While CD8+ and CD4+ T cells were isolated negatively, TEMRA cells were enriched by FACS. The RNA input was about 0.45 to 1 ug, and it was reverse transcribed with random hexamers. Multiplex PCR with immunoSEQ amplified the TCR beta CDR3 across 54 Vbeta and 13 Jbeta. TCRdb reanalysed the immunoSEQ multiplex PCR reads using MiXCR and keeps one entry per CDR3 protein. Counted here are around 110,000 distinct CDR3 sequences, 96% occurring once; the ten biggest clones make up about 0.13%. This CDR3 region has 16 residues. The germline gives CDR1 SGHRS, CDR2 YFSETQ. With V trimmed by 4 bases and J by 5 bases, 11 bases remained unmatched.

The clonotype was recovered from a human donor with Susac syndrome. The gene calls are TRBV5-1 and TRBJ2-5; 10 positions agree with TRBD2. The sample comprised CD4+ T cells from PBMCs. CDR3 sequence (DNA): TGCGCCAGCAGCACGGGGACTAGCGAAGTGGTGGAGACCCAGTACTTC. Its protein product is CASSTGTSEVVETQYF.